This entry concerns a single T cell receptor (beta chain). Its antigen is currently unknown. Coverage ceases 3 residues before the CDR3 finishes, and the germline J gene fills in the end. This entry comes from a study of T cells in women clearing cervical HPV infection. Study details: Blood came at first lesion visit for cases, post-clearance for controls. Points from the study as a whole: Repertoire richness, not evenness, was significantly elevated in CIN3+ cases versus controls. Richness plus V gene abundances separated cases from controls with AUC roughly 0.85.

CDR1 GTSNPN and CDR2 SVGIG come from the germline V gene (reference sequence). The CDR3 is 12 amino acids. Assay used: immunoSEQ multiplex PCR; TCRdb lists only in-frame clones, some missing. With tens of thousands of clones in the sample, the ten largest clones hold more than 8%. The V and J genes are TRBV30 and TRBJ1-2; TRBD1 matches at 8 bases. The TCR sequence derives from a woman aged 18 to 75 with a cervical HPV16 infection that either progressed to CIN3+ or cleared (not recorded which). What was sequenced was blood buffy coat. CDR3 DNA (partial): TGTGCCTGGACAGGGGGCGTTTTTTTC. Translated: CAWTGGVFF. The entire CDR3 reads CAWTGGVFFYTF.